This T cell receptor (beta chain) came from a study of regulatory T cells in long-lasting Graves disease. Worth noting for this clonotype: Its antigen is not identified.

The TCR beta library used iRepertoire HTBI primers with Arm-PCR amplification of CDR3. TCRdb independently ran MiXCR on the multiplex PCR reads; one entry per CDR3 protein. The data contain roughly 380,000 distinct CDR3 sequences, approximately 15% of them singletons. This CDR3 has 14 residues. CDR1 and CDR2 from the germline V gene are SGHRS and YFSETQ. Trimming stripped 5 bases from V and 5 bases from J, with 15 bases between. As to time point: newly diagnosed GD, antithyroid drugs for less than 3 months. After RNA was extracted from PBMCs, the TCR library was made from it. Points from the study as a whole: TRBV28, TRBJ1-2 and TRBJ2-5 were segments that persistent disease favored.

This same sample was also taken into another study, of T cells in Graves' hyperthyroidism and ophthalmopathy.

The sequence was collected from a man aged 40-49 years with Graves disease. V is TRBV5-1 and J is TRBJ2-3; a weak D match, TRBD1 (7 bases). The starting material was peripheral blood mononuclear cells (PBMCs), obtained at new diagnosis, from a patient treated with antithyroid drugs. The CDR3 DNA is TGCGCCAGCAGAAAGCAGGGGGAGGAAGATACGCAGTATTTT. This encodes CASRKQGEEDTQYF.